Each of the 32 T cell receptor beta chains below was sequenced from the same sample in a study of Tregs in tolerant kidney transplant recipients. Clones were read by immunoSEQ multiplex PCR, and TCRdb kept only the in-frame ones, dropping some. Here the sample spans some 80,000 clones, 95% to 98% being singletons. Sample: CD4+ T cells from blood, taken before the transplant. The receptors come from a human donor who received a combined kidney and bone marrow transplant.

This clone appeared a single time. The chain carries TRBV6-5 and TRBJ2-1, with 13 bases aligning to TRBD2. After removal of 6 bases from V and 4 bases from J, the junction contained 3 bases not matched to a gene. CDR1 and CDR2 (germline): MNHEY, SVGAGI. This CDR3 has 15 residues. CDR3 protein: CASSPGLAGYNEQFF. For the CDR3, the DNA is TGTGCCAGCAGCCCGGGACTAGCGGGGTACAATGAGCAGTTCTTC.

This sequence joins TRBV5-6 and TRBJ2-1, with D perhaps TRBD1 (6 bases). Germline V lookup: CDR1 SGHDT, CDR2 YYEEEE. The CDR3 extends over 10 amino acids. The V end was cut by 4 bases, the J end by 10 bases, with 6 bases between. Here the CDR3 DNA reads TGTGCCAGCAGCGGGACAGAGCAGTTCTTC. As protein: CASSGTEQFF.

The chain links TRBV10-2 to TRBJ1-2; D unclear. This CDR3 spans 14 amino acids. V was pared by 4 bases and J by 2 bases, with 11 bases between. Germline lookup yields CDR1 WSHSY and CDR2 SAAADI. In nucleotides, the CDR3 is TGCGCCAGCAGTGTCGAAGGGAGGAACTATGGCTACACCTTC. As protein: CASSVEGRNYGYTF.

The chain is built from TRBV5-1 and TRBJ2-1; TRBD2 aligns across 9 bases. The CDR3 covers 16 residues. CDR1 SGHRS and CDR2 YFSETQ come from the germline V gene. J lost 6 bases, V lost 2 bases, and 9 bases had no gene match. CDR3 amino acids: CASSLPAGGISNEQFF. In DNA, the CDR3 is TGCGCCAGCAGCTTACCAGCGGGGGGAATAAGCAATGAGCAGTTCTTC.

The V call is TRBV10-3, the J call TRBJ1-3; D possibly corresponds to TRBD1 (6 bases). V was shortened by 4 bases and J by 1 base, with 23 bases between the two germline ends. The CDR3 is 19 amino acids. Germline V gene sequence: CDR1 ENHRY, CDR2 SYGVKD. CDR3 amino acids: CAISAHQDRDHRSGNTIYF. DNA of the CDR3: TGTGCCATCAGTGCACACCAGGACAGAGACCATAGGTCTGGAAACACCATATATTTT.

The rearrangement links TRBV7-9 to TRBJ2-3; D is perhaps TRBD1 (5 bases). CDR1 and CDR2 (germline): SEHNR, FQNEAQ (reference sequence). The V gene lost 5 bases and the J gene lost 6 bases, with 12 bases spanning the gap. The CDR3 runs 13 residues. The CDR3 loop is CASSRPGRDTQYF. CDR3 in DNA: TGTGCCAGCAGCCGACCAGGGCGCGATACGCAGTATTTT.

The CDR3 region has the DNA TGTGCCAGCAGCCAAATAGGGCCCGGGACAGGGGTTCTCCGACCGTATCAGCCCCAGCATTTT. Residues: CASSQIGPGTGVLRPYQPQHF. The chain has TRBV4-2 and TRBJ1-5; the match to TRBD1 covers 10 bases. Germline CDR1 and CDR2: LGHNA and YNFKEQ. J gave up 5 bases and V 2 bases, and 21 bases lay outside the gene matches. This CDR3 has 21 amino acids.

J is TRBJ1-5 and V is TRBV11-1; TRBD1 matches 8 bases. CDR1 and CDR2 from the germline V gene are SGHAT and FQDESV (reference sequence). This CDR3 spans 14 amino acids. J was trimmed by 2 bases and V by 5 bases; bases with no gene match: 2. The CDR3 DNA follows: TGTGCCAGCAGCGCAGGGGGCCGCAATCAGCCCCAGCATTTT. Residues: CASSAGGRNQPQHF.

J is TRBJ2-1 and V is TRBV7-9; 10 bases agree with TRBD2. After removal of 5 bases from V and 4 bases from J, the junction contained 5 bases not matched to a gene. Germline-derived CDR1 and CDR2 are SEHNR and FQNEAQ (reference sequence). The length of the CDR3 is 15 residues. The CDR3 nucleotides are TGTGCCAGCAGCATCACTAGCGGGACTTACAATGAGCAGTTCTTC. Its translation is CASSITSGTYNEQFF.

V and J are TRBV5-4 and TRBJ2-3; the match to TRBD2 covers 9 bases. The CDR3 extends over 15 amino acids. Germline CDR1 reads SGHNT; CDR2 reads YYREEE (reference sequence). The V gene end was trimmed by 4 bases and the J gene end by 5 bases; junction bases not matched to a gene: 8. DNA of the CDR3: TGTGCCAGCAGCACCCCTAGCGGGGCCAAAGATACGCAGTATTTT. It specifies CASSTPSGAKDTQYF.

The chain joins TRBV27 to TRBJ1-1; 7 bases fit TRBD1. J gave up 1 base and V 3 bases, and 2 bases lay outside the gene matches. The germline CDR1 and CDR2 sequences are MNHEY and SMNVEV (reference sequence). This CDR3 is built from 14 residues. CDR3 sequence (DNA): TGTGCCAGCAGTTTTGGGACAGCGAACACTGAAGCTTTCTTT. Protein product: CASSFGTANTEAFF.

V and J are TRBV18 and TRBJ2-5; possibly TRBD2 for D (6 bases). Trimming took 3 bases from V and 2 from J, leaving 7 bases between them. The CDR3 runs 13 residues. Germline V CDR1 and CDR2: KGHSH, LQKENI. The CDR3 sequence is CASSPGGQETQYF. CDR3 coding DNA: TGTGCCAGCTCACCCGGGGGTCAAGAGACCCAGTACTTC.

The chain couples TRBV5-1 to TRBJ1-2; tentatively, D is TRBD1 (6 bases). V shed 4 bases and J shed 2 bases, with 15 bases lying between them. Per the germline V gene, CDR1 is SGHRS and CDR2 is YFSETQ. The CDR3 extends over 15 amino acids. Here the CDR3 reads CASSVVTGSNYGYTF. In DNA, the CDR3 is TGCGCCAGCAGCGTAGTGACAGGTTCGAACTATGGCTACACCTTC.

This clone was counted a few times. The gene calls are TRBV5-1 and TRBJ1-2, with TRBD1 identical over 9 bases. Germline V gives CDR1 SGHRS, CDR2 YFSETQ. With 0 bases clipped from V and 4 bases from J, the junction kept 7 bases outside the gene matches. The CDR3 has 16 amino acids. CDR3 sequence reads: CASSLDVGTGSYGYTF. Here the CDR3 DNA reads TGCGCCAGCAGCTTGGACGTGGGGACAGGGTCCTATGGCTACACCTTC.

The sample holds one count of this clone. The J gene is TRBJ2-6, the V gene TRBV13; D is possibly TRBD1 (5 bases). Germline values: CDR1 PRHDT, CDR2 FYEKMQ (reference sequence). V was cut by 9 bases and J by 0 bases, with 21 bases left in between. This CDR3 has 18 residues. The CDR3, as DNA: TGTGCCAGTCTGCGAACCAAACAAGGGGCCTCTGGGGCCAACGTCCTGACTTTC. It yields the protein CASLRTKQGASGANVLTF.

CDR3 in amino acids: CASSPSQGVKDSGTDTQYF. For the CDR3, the DNA is TGTGCCAGCTCTCCCTCACAGGGGGTTAAGGATAGCGGCACAGATACGCAGTATTTT. The chain employs TRBV18 and TRBJ2-3; TRBD1 aligns across 8 bases. With V trimmed by 6 bases and J by 1 base, 18 bases remained unmatched. Germline V gives CDR1 KGHSH, CDR2 LQKENI. The CDR3 length is 19 residues.

The rearrangement links TRBV5-1 to TRBJ2-5; 7 nucleotides line up with TRBD1. The junction had 4 bases not matched to a gene; V was cut back by 0 bases and J by 5 bases. The CDR3 sequence is 14 residues long. Germline lookup yields CDR1 SGHRS and CDR2 YFSETQ. The CDR3 DNA is TGCGCCAGCAGCTTGGACAGGGGCCGGGAGACCCAGTACTTC. This gives the protein CASSLDRGRETQYF.

A remark on this clone: The sample has other DNA sequences that encode this CDR3 too. This chain uses TRBV4-3 with TRBJ2-3; D might be TRBD1 (6 bases). Trimming took 0 bases from V and 4 from J, leaving 14 bases between them. This CDR3 region has 16 residues. Germline CDR1 reads LGHNA; CDR2 reads YSLEER. CDR3 sequence: CASSQENRVSADTQYF. CDR3 in DNA: TGCGCCAGCAGCCAAGAGAACAGGGTAAGCGCAGATACGCAGTATTTT.

The V gene is TRBV2, the J gene TRBJ2-6, with 7 nucleotides matching TRBD1. Germline V gene lookup returns CDR1 SNHLY and CDR2 FYNNEI. This CDR3 spans 15 amino acids. J was trimmed by 4 bases and V by 3 bases; bases with no gene match: 3. The CDR3 region is CASSEDRSGANVLTF. As DNA, the CDR3 is TGTGCCAGCAGTGAGGACAGGTCAGGGGCCAACGTCCTGACTTTC.

The chain is built from TRBV18 and TRBJ1-4; 9 bases line up with TRBD1. V was clipped by 4 bases and J by 8 bases; unmatched bases: 5. Germline V gene data show CDR1 as KGHSH and CDR2 as LQKENI. This CDR3 is 14 amino acids long. The CDR3 spells CASSRTGEREKLFF. CDR3 DNA sequence: TGTGCCAGCTCACGGACAGGGGAACGAGAAAAACTGTTTTTT.

J is TRBJ1-2 and V is TRBV29-1, with 7 nucleotides matching TRBD1. The V gene's germline CDR1 is SQVTM and CDR2 ANQGSEA. CDR3 length: 13 amino acids. J lost 0 bases, V lost 6 bases, and 4 bases had no gene match. The CDR3 sequence is CSVKDRTNYGYTF. The CDR3 DNA reads TGCAGCGTCAAGGACAGGACTAACTATGGCTACACCTTC.

J is TRBJ1-2 and V is TRBV9, with D unresolved. This CDR3 is built from 12 residues. V was cut by 1 base and J by 3 bases, with 4 bases left in between. Germline values: CDR1 SGDLS, CDR2 YYNGEE. CDR3 coding DNA: TGTGCCAGCAGCGTAACAGACTATGGCTACACCTTC. Translation: CASSVTDYGYTF.

The V and J genes are TRBV7-9 and TRBJ2-1, with D maybe TRBD2 (5 bases). This CDR3 spans 13 amino acids. CDR1 is SEHNR, CDR2 FQNEAQ, per germline (reference sequence). Between the trimmed V and J ends, which lost 1 base and 6 bases, there was a span of 7 bases. CDR3 sequence: CASSLGEGNEQFF. The DNA for the CDR3 is TGTGCCAGCAGCTTAGGAGAGGGCAATGAGCAGTTCTTC.

The chain links TRBV11-2 to TRBJ2-7, with 13 bases matching TRBD2. The length of the CDR3 is 14 residues. The trim removed 4 bases at V and 7 bases at J, leaving 4 bases unmatched. Germline V gene sequence: CDR1 SGHAT, CDR2 FQNNGV. CDR3 coding DNA: TGTGCCAGCAGCTCCAGACTAGCGGGAGGTGAGCAGTACTTC. Its translation is CASSSRLAGGEQYF. The whole variable domain, filled in from reference TRBV11-2 and TRBJ2-7, reads EAGVAQSPRYKIIEKRQSVAFWCNPISGHATLYWYQQILGQGPKLLIQFQNNGVVDDSQLPKDRFSAERLKGVDSTLKIQPAKLEDSAVYLCASSSRLAGGEQYFGPGTRLTVT.

The rearrangement uses TRBV18 and TRBJ1-1, with a tentative D call TRBD1 (5 bases). V was clipped by 6 bases and J by 1 base, with 18 bases between them. The CDR3 covers 16 residues. Germline CDR1 and CDR2: KGHSH and LQKENI. CDR3 nucleotide sequence: TGTGCCAGCTCTCAAAACCAGGGTTTGGGGAACACTGAAGCTTTCTTT. As protein: CASSQNQGLGNTEAFF.

This clone was observed a single time. The chain carries TRBV4-2 and TRBJ2-1; TRBD2 aligns across 8 bases. CDR1 LGHNA and CDR2 YNFKEQ come from the germline V gene. This CDR3 contains 18 residues. Trimming removed 2 bases from V and 0 bases from J; junction bases left unmatched: 9. DNA for the CDR3: TGTGCCAGCAGCCAATCCCGCGGGGGGCACCTCTCCTACAATGAGCAGTTCTTC. Amino acids: CASSQSRGGHLSYNEQFF.

V gene TRBV5-6 combines with J gene TRBJ2-7; perhaps TRBD1 as D (5 bases). This CDR3 is 14 amino acids long. Trimming shortened V by 4 bases and J by 3 bases, and 14 bases separated the two germline ends. Germline V CDR1 and CDR2: SGHDT, YYEEEE. The CDR3 DNA reads as TGTGCCAGCAGCGTTCCCCAGGGAAGCTACGAGCAGTACTTC. Translated: CASSVPQGSYEQYF.

The chain uses TRBV11-1 and TRBJ2-4; TRBD2 matches at 11 bases. V shed 1 base and J 6 bases; nucleotides not matched to a gene: 8. CDR3 length: 17 residues. Germline V gives CDR1 SGHAT, CDR2 FQDESV (reference sequence). The CDR3 DNA sequence: TGTGCCAGCAGCTTAGGGGCTAGCGGGAGGTTTGGAAACATTCAGTACTTC. This sequence encodes CASSLGASGRFGNIQYF.

The chain recombines TRBV6-6 with TRBJ2-7, with 11 nucleotides matching TRBD2. The CDR3 covers 16 residues. The V segment lost 2 bases and the J segment 4 bases; nucleotides outside the gene matches: 7. The V gene's germline CDR1 is MNHNY and CDR2 SVGAGI (reference sequence). The CDR3 sequence is CASSYLASGGPYEQYF. In nucleotides, the CDR3 is TGTGCCAGCAGTTACCTTGCTAGCGGGGGGCCGTACGAGCAGTACTTC.

The J gene is TRBJ2-5, the V gene TRBV18; D might be TRBD1 (5 bases). Trimming took off 4 bases at V and 5 bases at J, with 14 bases between the two ends. This CDR3 has 14 amino acids. Germline V gene sequence: CDR1 KGHSH, CDR2 LQKENI. The CDR3 sequence: CASSRTTASETQYF. Written as DNA, the CDR3 is TGTGCCAGCTCACGCACGACAGCTTCGGAGACCCAGTACTTC.

This chain joins TRBV7-3 and TRBJ2-2, with 9 positions matching TRBD2. The V gene end was trimmed by 4 bases and the J gene end by 6 bases; junction bases not matched to a gene: 6. This CDR3 region has 15 residues. CDR1 and CDR2 from the germline V gene are SGHTA and FQGTGA. The CDR3 nucleotides read TGTGCCAGCAGCTCGATAGCGGGAGTCGCCGGGGAGCTGTTTTTT. Residues: CASSSIAGVAGELFF.

This chain uses TRBV7-9 with TRBJ2-2, with D perhaps matching TRBD1 (5 bases). V lost 10 bases, J lost 6 bases, and 12 bases lay in between. This CDR3 is 12 amino acids long. Germline assignment: CDR1 SEHNR and CDR2 FQNEAQ (reference sequence). CDR3 region: CAKGRVPGELFF. The CDR3 region has the DNA TGTGCCAAAGGCAGGGTACCCGGGGAGCTGTTTTTT.